This T cell receptor beta chain was identified during a study of blood T cell repertoires in COVID-19. The wider study: Some COVID-19 samples were acute and others convalescent; all came from the United States, Italy and Spain.

Clones were read by immunoSEQ multiplex PCR, and TCRdb kept only the in-frame ones, dropping some. The table includes 150,000 or so clones, nearly 80% detected once. The CDR3 covers 17 residues. Source material: peripheral blood. This TCR was sampled from a man aged 80 or over with acute or convalescent COVID-19. The chain links TRBV12-2 to TRBJ2-1; the table assigns TRBD1, which was not confirmed against the DNA. TRBV12-2 is classified as a pseudogene. Here the CDR3 reads CASRLARGWDRVNEQFF. For the CDR3, the DNA is TGTGCAAGTCGCTTAGCGCGGGGGTGGGACAGGGTGAATGAGCAGTTCTTC.